The rows below give T cell receptor beta chains drawn from one sample of a study of blood T cell repertoires in COVID-19. Sequencing was performed with immunoSEQ multiplex PCR; in TCRdb, only in-frame clones are kept and a portion is missing. This sample yields roughly 47,000 clones, of which approximately 86% are seen a single time; approximately 4% belongs to the top ten. Sequences were obtained from peripheral blood. These receptors were taken from a woman between 65 and 79 years old with acute or convalescent COVID-19. The conserved cysteine and the conserved F or W are not part of the CDR3 here. Part of the rows lack a size; the others show once, few, many or a class for expanded clones.

V gene,clone size,J gene,CDR3 protein
TRBV24-1,once,TRBJ2-2,ATSGEGRTGNTGELF
TRBV10-3,-,TRBJ1-4,ATEGDNEKLF
TRBV19,medium-sized,TRBJ2-7,ASSIAGTSSYEQY
TRBV30,-,TRBJ2-6,AWSGGHSNSGANVLT
TRBV5-1,once,TRBJ2-5,ASSSYGVRETQY
TRBV19,few,TRBJ1-3,ASSMGGTIY
TRBV5-4,-,TRBJ2-7,ASSFPTGGSSYEQY
TRBV6-2/TRBV6-3,-,TRBJ2-1,ASSLRLGSFGEQF
TRBV7-9,-,TRBJ2-4,ASSLAPHSGADKNIQY
TRBV2,-,TRBJ2-3,ASSENPGGEVDTQY
TRBV29-1,-,TRBJ1-1,SVDPRLTGNAEAF
TRBV19,-,TRBJ1-1,ASIERDRSNTEAF
TRBV3-1/TRBV3-2,-,TRBJ2-7,ASSRSTGFREQY
TRBV27,-,TRBJ1-4,ASRPHSNEKLF